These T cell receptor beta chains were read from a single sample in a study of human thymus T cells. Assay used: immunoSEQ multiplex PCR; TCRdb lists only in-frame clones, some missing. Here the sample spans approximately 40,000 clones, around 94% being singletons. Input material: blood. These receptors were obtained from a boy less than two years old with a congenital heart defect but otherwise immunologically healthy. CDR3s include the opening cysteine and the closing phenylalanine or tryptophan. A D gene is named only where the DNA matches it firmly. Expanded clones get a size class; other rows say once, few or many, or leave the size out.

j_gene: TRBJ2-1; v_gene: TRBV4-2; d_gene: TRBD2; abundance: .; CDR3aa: CASRPTSGGYNEQFF; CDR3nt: TGTGCCAGCAGGCCAACTAGCGGGGGTTACAATGAGCAGTTCTTC
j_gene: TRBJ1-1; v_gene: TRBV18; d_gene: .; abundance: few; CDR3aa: CASSPGRNTEAFF; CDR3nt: TGTGCCAGCTCACCAGGGAGGAACACTGAAGCTTTCTTT
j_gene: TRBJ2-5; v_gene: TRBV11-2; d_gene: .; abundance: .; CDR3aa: CASSSTLLETQYF; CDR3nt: TGTGCCAGCAGCTCCACATTACTGGAGACCCAGTACTTC
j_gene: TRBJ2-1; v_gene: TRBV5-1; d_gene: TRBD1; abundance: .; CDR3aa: CASTPAGTGIIEQFF; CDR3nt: TGCGCCAGCACCCCCGCCGGGACAGGGATCATTGAGCAGTTCTTC
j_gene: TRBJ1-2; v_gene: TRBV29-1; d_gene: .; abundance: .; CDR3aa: CSALQGGRGYTF; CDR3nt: TGCAGCGCCCTCCAGGGCGGGCGAGGCTACACCTTC
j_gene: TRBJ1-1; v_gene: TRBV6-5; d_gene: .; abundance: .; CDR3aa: CASSYGQNTEAFF; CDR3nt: TGTGCCAGCAGTTACGGGCAGAACACTGAAGCTTTCTTT
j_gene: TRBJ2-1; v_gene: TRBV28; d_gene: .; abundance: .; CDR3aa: CASSLDPISIDEQFF; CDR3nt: TGTGCCAGCAGTTTAGACCCTATTAGTATCGATGAGCAGTTCTTC
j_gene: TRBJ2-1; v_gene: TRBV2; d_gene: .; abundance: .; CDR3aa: CASSDLGSSYNEQFF; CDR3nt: TGTGCCAGCAGTGATTTAGGTAGCTCCTACAATGAGCAGTTCTTC
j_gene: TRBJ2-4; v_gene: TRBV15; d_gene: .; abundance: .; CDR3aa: CATSRPRLAKNIQYF; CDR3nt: TGTGCCACCAGCAGGCCCAGACTAGCCAAAAACATTCAGTACTTC
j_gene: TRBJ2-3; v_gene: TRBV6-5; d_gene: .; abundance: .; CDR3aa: CATQYRGGDTQYF; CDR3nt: TGTGCCACCCAATACAGGGGGGGAGATACGCAGTATTTT
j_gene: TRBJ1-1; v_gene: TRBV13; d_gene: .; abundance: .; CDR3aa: CASSYPAGTEAFF; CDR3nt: TGTGCCAGCAGCTACCCCGCAGGAACTGAAGCTTTCTTT
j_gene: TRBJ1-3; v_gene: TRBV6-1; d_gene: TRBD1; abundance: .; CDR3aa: CASSEDPGDRGSGNTIYF; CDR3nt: TGTGCCAGCAGTGAAGACCCCGGAGACAGGGGATCTGGAAACACCATATATTTT
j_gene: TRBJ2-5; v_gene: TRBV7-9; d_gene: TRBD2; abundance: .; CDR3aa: CASNSPGGLETQYF; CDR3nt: TGTGCCAGCAACTCCCCGGGGGGGCTGGAGACCCAGTACTTC
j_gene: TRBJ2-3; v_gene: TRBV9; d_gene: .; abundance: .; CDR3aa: CASSVTGTSTDTQYF; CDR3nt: TGTGCCAGCAGCGTCACAGGTACTAGCACAGATACGCAGTATTTT
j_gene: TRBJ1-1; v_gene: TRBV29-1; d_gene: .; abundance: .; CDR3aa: CSVRSAGPEAFF; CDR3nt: TGCAGCGTACGCTCGGCGGGCCCTGAAGCTTTCTTT
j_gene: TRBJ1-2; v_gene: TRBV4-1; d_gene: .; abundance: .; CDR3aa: CASSQEPLQGYYGYTF; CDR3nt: TGCGCCAGCAGCCAAGAGCCCCTACAGGGTTACTATGGCTACACCTTC
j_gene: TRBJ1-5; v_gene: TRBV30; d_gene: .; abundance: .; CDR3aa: CAWSASGGGWPQHF; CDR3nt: TGTGCCTGGAGTGCCAGTGGGGGCGGTTGGCCCCAGCATTTT
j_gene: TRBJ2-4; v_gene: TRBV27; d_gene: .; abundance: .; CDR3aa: CASSAPSKNIQYF; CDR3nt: TGTGCCAGCAGTGCCCCAAGCAAAAACATTCAGTACTTC
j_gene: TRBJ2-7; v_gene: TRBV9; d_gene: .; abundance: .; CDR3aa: CASSAYLGYEQYF; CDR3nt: TGTGCCAGCAGCGCCTATTTGGGTTACGAGCAGTACTTC
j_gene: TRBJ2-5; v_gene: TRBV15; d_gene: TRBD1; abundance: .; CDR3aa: CATSKERWVKGGEETQYF; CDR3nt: TGTGCCACCAGCAAAGAGAGATGGGTGAAAGGGGGCGAAGAGACCCAGTACTTC
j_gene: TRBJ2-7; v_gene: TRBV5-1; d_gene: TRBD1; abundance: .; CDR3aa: CASWDRPGEQYF; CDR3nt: TGCGCCAGCTGGGACAGGCCCGGGGAGCAGTACTTC
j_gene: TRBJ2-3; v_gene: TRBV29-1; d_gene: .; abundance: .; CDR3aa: CSVETHSTDTQYF; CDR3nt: TGCAGCGTTGAAACCCATAGCACAGATACGCAGTATTTT
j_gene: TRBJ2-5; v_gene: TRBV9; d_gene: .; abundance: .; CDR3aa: CASSVEGETQYF; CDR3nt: TGTGCCAGCAGCGTAGAAGGAGAGACCCAGTACTTC
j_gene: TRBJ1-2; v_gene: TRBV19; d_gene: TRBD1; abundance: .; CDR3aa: CASSPWTGDGYTF; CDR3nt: TGTGCCAGTAGTCCCTGGACAGGGGATGGCTACACCTTC
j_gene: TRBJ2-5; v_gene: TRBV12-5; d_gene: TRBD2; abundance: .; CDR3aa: CASGLSRGGPQETQYF; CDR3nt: TGTGCTAGTGGTTTGTCTCGGGGGGGCCCCCAAGAGACCCAGTACTTC
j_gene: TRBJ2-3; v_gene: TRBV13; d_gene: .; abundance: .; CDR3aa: CASSLGPPGGGADTQYF; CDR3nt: TGTGCCAGCAGCTTAGGCCCTCCTGGCGGGGGCGCAGATACGCAGTATTTT
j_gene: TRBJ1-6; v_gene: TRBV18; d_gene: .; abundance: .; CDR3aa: CASSGVDYNSPLHF; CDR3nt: TGTGCCAGCTCAGGGGTCGACTATAATTCACCCCTCCACTTT
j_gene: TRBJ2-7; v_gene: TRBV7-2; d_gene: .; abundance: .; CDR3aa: CASSQIGDLTYEQYF; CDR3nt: TGTGCCAGCAGCCAAATTGGGGACCTCACCTACGAGCAGTACTTC
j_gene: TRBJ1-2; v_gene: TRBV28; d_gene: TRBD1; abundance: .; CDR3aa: CASSLTGVGYTF; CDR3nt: TGTGCCAGCAGTTTAACAGGGGTCGGCTACACCTTC
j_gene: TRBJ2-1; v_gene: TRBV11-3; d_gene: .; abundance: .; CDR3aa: CASSLGGGVNEQFF; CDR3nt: TGTGCCAGCAGCTTAGGGGGAGGAGTAAATGAGCAGTTCTTC
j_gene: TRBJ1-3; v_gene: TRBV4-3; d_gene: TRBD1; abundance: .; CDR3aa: CASSQDGTGGRNTIYF; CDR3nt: TGCGCCAGCAGCCAAGATGGTACAGGGGGTCGAAACACCATATATTTT
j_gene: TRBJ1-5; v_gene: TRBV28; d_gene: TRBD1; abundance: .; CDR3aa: CASNVDREVINQPQHF; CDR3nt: TGTGCCAGCAACGTCGACAGGGAAGTTATCAATCAGCCCCAGCATTTT
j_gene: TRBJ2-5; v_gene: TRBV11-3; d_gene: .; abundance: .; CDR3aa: CASSLGETQYF; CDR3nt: TGTGCCAGCAGCTTAGGAGAGACCCAGTACTTC
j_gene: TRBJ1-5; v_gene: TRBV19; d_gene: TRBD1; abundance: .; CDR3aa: CASSRGQGGNQPQHF; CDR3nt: TGTGCCAGTAGTAGGGGACAGGGTGGTAATCAGCCCCAGCATTTT
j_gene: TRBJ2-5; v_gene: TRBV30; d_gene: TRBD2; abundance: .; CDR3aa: CAWSVGGTRRETQYF; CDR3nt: TGTGCCTGGAGTGTAGGGGGGACTAGGAGGGAGACCCAGTACTTC
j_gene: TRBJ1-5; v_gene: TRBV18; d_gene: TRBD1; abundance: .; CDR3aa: CASSPDRDQPQHF; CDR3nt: TGTGCCAGCTCCCCGGACAGGGATCAGCCCCAGCATTTT
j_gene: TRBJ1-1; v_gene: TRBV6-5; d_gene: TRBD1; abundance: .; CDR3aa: CASSYVQGANTEAFF; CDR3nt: TGTGCCAGCAGTTACGTACAGGGGGCGAACACTGAAGCTTTCTTT
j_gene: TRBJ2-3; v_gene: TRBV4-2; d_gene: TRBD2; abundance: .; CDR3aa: CASSQGLALHTQYF; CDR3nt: TGTGCCAGCAGCCAAGGACTAGCACTGCATACGCAGTATTTT
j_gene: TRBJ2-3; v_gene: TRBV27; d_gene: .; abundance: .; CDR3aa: CASSLSWRSTDTQYF; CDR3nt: TGTGCCAGCAGTTTATCTTGGCGGAGCACAGATACGCAGTATTTT
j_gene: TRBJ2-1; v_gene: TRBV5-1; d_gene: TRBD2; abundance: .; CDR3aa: CASRYLAGGQNEQFF; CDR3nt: TGCGCCAGCAGATACCTAGCGGGGGGGCAAAATGAGCAGTTCTTC
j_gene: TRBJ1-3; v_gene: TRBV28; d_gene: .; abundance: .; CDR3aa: CASSLTGNTIYF; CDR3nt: TGTGCCAGCAGTTTAACCGGAAACACCATATATTTT
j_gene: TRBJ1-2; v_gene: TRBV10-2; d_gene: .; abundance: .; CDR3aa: CASSDFRAGGYTF; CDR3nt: TGCGCCAGCAGTGACTTTAGGGCAGGAGGCTACACCTTC
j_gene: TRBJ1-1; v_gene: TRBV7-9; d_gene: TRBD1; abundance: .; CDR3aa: CASSLGAGGTEAFF; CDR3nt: TGTGCCAGCAGCTTGGGGGCAGGGGGCACTGAAGCTTTCTTT
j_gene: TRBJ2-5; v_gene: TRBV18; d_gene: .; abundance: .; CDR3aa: CASSRLGHQETQYF; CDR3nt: TGTGCCAGCTCCCGACTAGGACACCAAGAGACCCAGTACTTC
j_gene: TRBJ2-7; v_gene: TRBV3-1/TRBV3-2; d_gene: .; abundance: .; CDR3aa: CASSQDQCF; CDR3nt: TGTGCCAGCAGCCAAGATCAGTGCTTC
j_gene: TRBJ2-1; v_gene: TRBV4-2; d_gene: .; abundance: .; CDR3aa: CASSRGARGGTYNEQFF; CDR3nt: TGTGCCAGCAGCCGGGGCGCTAGGGGGGGGACCTACAATGAGCAGTTCTTC
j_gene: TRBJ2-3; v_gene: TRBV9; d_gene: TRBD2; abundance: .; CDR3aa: CASSEGVTSGGDTQYF; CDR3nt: TGTGCCAGCAGCGAGGGGGTTACTAGCGGGGGAGATACGCAGTATTTT
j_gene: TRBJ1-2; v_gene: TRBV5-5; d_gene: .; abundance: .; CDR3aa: CASSLLGPTAYGYTF; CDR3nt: TGTGCCAGCAGCTTACTTGGGCCTACGGCCTATGGCTACACCTTC
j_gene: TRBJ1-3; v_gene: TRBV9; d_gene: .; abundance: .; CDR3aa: CASSVEIGNTIYF; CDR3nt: TGTGCCAGCAGCGTAGAGATTGGAAACACCATATATTTT
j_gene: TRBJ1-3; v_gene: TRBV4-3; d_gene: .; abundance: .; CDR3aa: CASSQSRLHGNTIYF; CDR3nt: TGCGCCAGCAGCCAAAGCCGGTTACATGGAAACACCATATATTTT
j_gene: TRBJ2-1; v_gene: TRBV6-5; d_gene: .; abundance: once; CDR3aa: CASSAGDSSYNEQFF; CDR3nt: TGTGCCAGCAGTGCGGGGGACAGCTCCTACAATGAGCAGTTCTTC
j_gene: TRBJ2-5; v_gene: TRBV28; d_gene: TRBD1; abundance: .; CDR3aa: CASRGTALQETQYF; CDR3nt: TGTGCCAGCAGAGGGACAGCCCTGCAAGAGACCCAGTACTTC
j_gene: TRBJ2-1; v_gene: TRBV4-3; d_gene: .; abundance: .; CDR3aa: CASSQDLGGLLGFF; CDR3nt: TGCGCCAGCAGCCAGGATTTAGGGGGGCTCCTAGGTTTCTTC
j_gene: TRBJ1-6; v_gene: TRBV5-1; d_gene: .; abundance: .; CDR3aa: CASSLLTGKNSPLHF; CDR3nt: TGCGCCAGCAGCTTGCTTACAGGGAAGAATTCACCCCTCCACTTT